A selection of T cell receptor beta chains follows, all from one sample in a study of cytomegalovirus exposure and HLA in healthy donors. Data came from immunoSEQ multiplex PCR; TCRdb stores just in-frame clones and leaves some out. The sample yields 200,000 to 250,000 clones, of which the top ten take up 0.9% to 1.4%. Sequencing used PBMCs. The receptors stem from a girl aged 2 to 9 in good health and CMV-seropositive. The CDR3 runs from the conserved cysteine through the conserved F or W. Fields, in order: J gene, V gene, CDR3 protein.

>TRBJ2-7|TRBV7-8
CASSPFRGKYEQYF
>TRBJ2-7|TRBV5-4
CASSPTGSYEQYF
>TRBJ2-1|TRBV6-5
CASQAGRSYNEQFF
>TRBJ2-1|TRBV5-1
CASSFEFSAWGNEQFF
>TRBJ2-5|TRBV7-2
CASSISGAQETQYF
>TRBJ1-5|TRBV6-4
CASSSDSGQPQHF
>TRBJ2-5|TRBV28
CASSSTGEETQYF
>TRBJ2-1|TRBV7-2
CASSRGLAGAYNEQFF
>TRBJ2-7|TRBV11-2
CASSLGYESYEQYF
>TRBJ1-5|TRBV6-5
CASSLTEYSNQPQHF
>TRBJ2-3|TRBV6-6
CASSVTASSTDTQYF
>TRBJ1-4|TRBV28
CASSFKSGIPATNEKLFF
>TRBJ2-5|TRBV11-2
CASSPSGAGETQYF
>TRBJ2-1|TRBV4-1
CASSQVALASSYNEQFF
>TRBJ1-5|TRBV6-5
CASSYTRDRDQPQHF
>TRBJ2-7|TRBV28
CASSSQDRGRHEQYF
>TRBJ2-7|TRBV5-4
CASSLALAGGFEQYF
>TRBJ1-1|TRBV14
CASSLYTEAFF
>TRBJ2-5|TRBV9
CASASGTWRETQYF
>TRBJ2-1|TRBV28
CASSLLTDLGDKQFF
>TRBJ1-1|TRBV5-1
CASRLTGSGTEAFF
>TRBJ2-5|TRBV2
CASSRGGVGETQYF
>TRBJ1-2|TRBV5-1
CASSQSLPGLTRANYGYTF
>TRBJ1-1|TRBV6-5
CASSSVREAFF
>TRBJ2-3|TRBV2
CASSEGQGQGTDTQYF
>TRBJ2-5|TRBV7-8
CASSFSLGREGSGNQETQYF
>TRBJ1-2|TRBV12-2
CASRSGRTGREGYTF
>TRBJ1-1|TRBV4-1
CASSRGGLEQAFF
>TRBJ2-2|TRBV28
CASRTGLALPDERTGELFF
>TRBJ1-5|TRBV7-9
CASSRTDSNQPQHF
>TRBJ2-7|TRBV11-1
CASSSRVHEQYF
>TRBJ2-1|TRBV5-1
CASSGQGTYNEQFF